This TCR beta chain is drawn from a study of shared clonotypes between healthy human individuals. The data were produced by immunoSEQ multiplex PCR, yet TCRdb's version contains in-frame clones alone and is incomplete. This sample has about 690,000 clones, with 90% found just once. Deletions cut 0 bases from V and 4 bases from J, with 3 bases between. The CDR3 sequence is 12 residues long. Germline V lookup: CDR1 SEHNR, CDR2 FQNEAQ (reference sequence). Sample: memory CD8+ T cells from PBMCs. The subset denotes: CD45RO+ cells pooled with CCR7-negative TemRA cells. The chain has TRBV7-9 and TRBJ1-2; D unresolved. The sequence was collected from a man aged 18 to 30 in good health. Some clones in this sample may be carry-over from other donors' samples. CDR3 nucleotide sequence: TGTGCCAGCAGCTTAGCGTCCTATGGCTACACCTTC. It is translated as CASSLASYGYTF. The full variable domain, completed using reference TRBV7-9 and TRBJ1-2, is DTGVSQNPRHKITKRGQNVTFRCDPISEHNRLYWYRQTLGQGPEFLTYFQNEAQLEKSRLLSDRFSAERPKGSFSTLEIQRTEQGDSAMYLCASSLASYGYTFGSGTRLTVV.